These T cell receptor beta chains were read from a single sample in a study of blood T cell repertoires in COVID-19. TCRdb keeps only in-frame clones here, not all; method: immunoSEQ multiplex PCR. The sample includes around 330,000 clones, around 90% of them seen just once. The sample was PBMCs or T cells enriched from blood (not recorded which). The receptors here all came from a man in his sixties who had recovered from COVID-19. The CDR3 runs from the conserved cysteine through the conserved F or W. D genes are given only for firm matches. Clone size is stated in some rows and not others, as once, few, many or a class when expanded.

V	J	size	D	DNA	CDR3
TRBV7-9	TRBJ1-3	.	.	TGTGCCAGCAGCTTAGTGAGGAACTCTGGAAACACCATATATTTT	CASSLVRNSGNTIYF
TRBV18	TRBJ2-7	.	.	TGTGCCAGCTCACCAGGGCAGAAGCGGTCCTACGAGCAGTACTTC	CASSPGQKRSYEQYF
TRBV5-5	TRBJ2-7	once	.	TGTGCCAGCAGCCGGGTTCCGAGCTCCTACGAGCAGTACTTC	CASSRVPSSYEQYF
TRBV7-9	TRBJ1-1	.	TRBD1	TGTGCCAGCAGTTTCGGACAGGGGATGAACACTGAAGCTTTCTTT	CASSFGQGMNTEAFF
TRBV7-2	TRBJ2-7	.	TRBD2	TGTGCCAGCAGTTCCCGACTAGCGGGATCCTACGAGCAGTACTTC	CASSSRLAGSYEQYF
TRBV18	TRBJ2-3	.	.	TGTGCCAGCTCACCACAGGGGGTAACAGATACGCAGTATTTT	CASSPQGVTDTQYF
TRBV7-9	TRBJ2-1	once	.	TGTGCCAGCAGCCCCGGGAGACTCTCCTACAATGAGCAGTTCTTC	CASSPGRLSYNEQFF
TRBV4-2	TRBJ2-1	.	TRBD2	TGTGCCAGCAGCCAATTTATGGGGACTAGCGGCAATGAGCAGTTCTTC	CASSQFMGTSGNEQFF
TRBV7-3	TRBJ2-1	.	TRBD1	TGTGCCAGCAGCTCGTACAGGGGAGATTACAATGAGCAGTTCTTC	CASSSYRGDYNEQFF
TRBV7-6	TRBJ1-6	.	.	TGTGCCAGCAGCTCCCAGCGGAATTCACCCCTCCACTTT	CASSSQRNSPLHF
TRBV11-2	TRBJ2-7	.	TRBD1	TGTGCCAGCAGCTTAGGACAGGGGATCGGCGAGCAGTACTTC	CASSLGQGIGEQYF
TRBV30	TRBJ1-5	.	TRBD1	TGTGCCTGGAGTGCAAGGACAGGGGGCGGTCAGCCCCAGCATTTT	CAWSARTGGGQPQHF
TRBV10-3	TRBJ2-7	.	TRBD1	TGTGCCATCAGTGATACTGGGGCCCCAGGGGGCTCCGAGCAGTACTTC	CAISDTGAPGGSEQYF
TRBV6-5	TRBJ1-5	.	TRBD1	TGTGCCAGCAGTTCCGGGACAGGATCTTACAATCAGCCCCAGCATTTT	CASSSGTGSYNQPQHF
TRBV19	TRBJ1-4	.	.	TGTGCCAGTAGTCCCTCAGCTGCGGCTAATGAAAAACTGTTTTTT	CASSPSAAANEKLFF
TRBV9	TRBJ1-2	.	TRBD1	TGTGCCAGCAGCGGGGAGTACAGGGGTGACTATGGCTACACCTTC	CASSGEYRGDYGYTF
TRBV24-1	TRBJ2-5	.	TRBD2	TGTGCCACCAGTGAGCCCAGCGGGAGAAGGGAGACCCAGTACTTC	CATSEPSGRRETQYF
TRBV4-3	TRBJ1-1	.	TRBD1	TGCGCCAGCAGCCTGGGGGCAGGGGGTGACACTGAAGCTTTCTTT	CASSLGAGGDTEAFF
TRBV5-1	TRBJ1-3	.	TRBD1	TGCGCCAGCAGACATGACCCGGGACAGGGGTTTTCGGTCTCTGGAAACACCATATATTTT	CASRHDPGQGFSVSGNTIYF
TRBV5-6	TRBJ2-1	.	TRBD2	TGTGCCAGCAGCAACGGACTAGCGGGAGTCCCTCAGTTCTTC	CASSNGLAGVPQFF
TRBV7-2	TRBJ2-7	.	.	TGTGCCAGCAGCTTAAAGTACAGCCTCCACCACGAGCAGTACTTC	CASSLKYSLHHEQYF
TRBV5-1	TRBJ2-6	.	.	TGCGCCAGCAGCTTGGGTGAGAGCTCTGGGGCCAACGTCCTGACTTTC	CASSLGESSGANVLTF
TRBV27	TRBJ1-5	.	.	TGTGCCAGCAGTTTTCGGGGGACTCAGCCCCAGCATTTT	CASSFRGTQPQHF
TRBV28	TRBJ1-5	.	TRBD1	TGTGCCAGCAGGGGGACAGGGATGGGTAACAATCAGCCCCAGCATTTT	CASRGTGMGNNQPQHF
TRBV2	TRBJ1-1	.	TRBD1	TGTGCCAGCAGGGGACAGGGCATTCCAGAAGGAGCTTTCTTT	CASRGQGIPEGAFF
TRBV5-1	TRBJ2-1	.	TRBD1	TGCGCCAGCAGCTTCAAAAGGACAGGGGATTACAATGAGCAGTTCTTC	CASSFKRTGDYNEQFF
TRBV5-1	TRBJ2-7	.	TRBD1	TGCGCCAGCAGCTTGGGACAGGGGGATACCTACGAGCAGTACTTC	CASSLGQGDTYEQYF
TRBV10-3	TRBJ2-3	.	TRBD1	TGTGCCATCAGTGAAGGACAGGGGTTTGCGACGCAGTATTTT	CAISEGQGFATQYF
TRBV5-5	TRBJ2-3	once	.	TGTGCCAGCAGCTTTCCGTTTATAGATACGCAGTATTTT	CASSFPFIDTQYF
TRBV5-1	TRBJ1-2	few	.	TGCGCCAGCAGCCCCGGCGCGGGGTTCGATGGCTACACCTTC	CASSPGAGFDGYTF
TRBV6-5	TRBJ2-3	.	TRBD2	TGTGCCAGCAGCTACATGCGGGAGGGGGGGGATACGCAGTATTTT	CASSYMREGGDTQYF
TRBV4-1	TRBJ1-1	once	.	TGCGCCAGCAGCCGACATAGTTCTGAAGCTTTCTTT	CASSRHSSEAFF
TRBV7-9	TRBJ2-7	once	TRBD2	TGTGCCAGCACCCCTTATGGGACTAGCGGGGACTACGAGCAGTACTTC	CASTPYGTSGDYEQYF
TRBV6-2/TRBV6-3	TRBJ2-1	.	.	TGTGCCAGCAGCCGAGGTATTGAGCAGTTCTTC	CASSRGIEQFF
TRBV5-1	TRBJ2-1	.	.	TGCGCCAGCAGCTTGGTCAGCAATGAGCAGTTCTTC	CASSLVSNEQFF
TRBV3-1/TRBV3-2	TRBJ1-6	.	.	TGTGCCAGCAGCCGAGGAGGGCGTAATAATTCACCCCTCCACTTT	CASSRGGRNNSPLHF
TRBV5-1	TRBJ1-4	.	TRBD1	TGCGCCAGCAGCCAAGGACAGGGTAACGAAAAACTGTTTTTT	CASSQGQGNEKLFF
TRBV5-5	TRBJ2-5	few	TRBD1	TGTGCCAGCAGCTTACAGGGGCAGACCCAGTACTTC	CASSLQGQTQYF
TRBV5-4	TRBJ2-6	.	TRBD1	TGTGCCAGCAATCCCAGGGGGCCTGGGGCCAACGTCCTGACTTTC	CASNPRGPGANVLTF
TRBV12-3/TRBV12-4	TRBJ2-1	.	.	TGTGCCAGCAGTTTGGCCGTATACAATGAGCAGTTCTTC	CASSLAVYNEQFF
TRBV7-9	TRBJ2-5	.	.	TGTGCCAGCAGCTCGGGGATCGGAAACTTCCAAGAGACCCAGTACTTC	CASSSGIGNFQETQYF
TRBV7-9	TRBJ1-1	.	TRBD1	TGTGCCAGCAGCCCCGGACAGGGCCAAGGGAACACTGAAGCTTTCTTT	CASSPGQGQGNTEAFF